This T cell receptor (beta chain) was recovered during a study of beta chain features in type 1 diabetes. Study results and caveats: People with Type 1 diabetes carried modestly yet significantly shorter TCRB CDR3s in all four CD4+ subsets.

In its sample, this clone was seen a few times. Its antigen remains unidentified. All of the isolated RNA was reverse transcribed, so expressed TCRB transcripts were sequenced. Data came from immunoSEQ multiplex PCR; TCRdb stores just in-frame clones and leaves some out. Among 250,000 to 300,000 clones listed, more than 13% were seen once. Per the germline V gene, CDR1 is GTSNPN and CDR2 is SVGIG (reference sequence). The CDR3 totals 12 residues. Trimming pared 0 bases from V and 9 bases from J, leaving 9 bases between. The TCR comes from a man between 25 and 39 years old with type 1 diabetes. Sequenced sample: naive CD4+ T cells from blood. This sequence joins TRBV30 and TRBJ2-1; no reliable D call. The CDR3 loop is CAWSVSLSEQFF. CDR3 nucleotides: TGTGCCTGGAGTGTATCCCTAAGTGAGCAGTTCTTC.